The 26 T cell receptor beta chains given below trace back to one sample, sequenced in a study of blood T cell repertoires in COVID-19. The repertoire was sequenced with immunoSEQ multiplex PCR; TCRdb's copy has only in-frame clones and lacks some. The sample contains roughly 410,000 clones, about 89% of which appear only once. What was sequenced was peripheral blood. The receptors shown here come from a woman aged 60-75 years with COVID-19, enrolled during active disease.

This clone was seen just once. This chain joins TRBV19 and TRBJ2-4; D remains ambiguous. Trimming took off 3 bases at V and 5 bases at J, with 5 bases between the two ends. Looked up from germline, CDR1 is LNHDA and CDR2 is SQIVND (reference sequence). The CDR3 spans 12 residues. CDR3 nucleotides: TGTGCCAGTAGTATCCATCAAAACATTCAGTACTTC. Protein: CASSIHQNIQYF.

This clone was detected a few times. The chain employs TRBV29-1 and TRBJ1-5; 7 nucleotides match TRBD1. J was trimmed by 7 bases and V by 6 bases; bases with no gene match: 9. This CDR3 contains 13 residues. Germline CDR1 SQVTM, CDR2 ANQGSEA. The DNA for the CDR3 is TGCAGCGTCAGGGGGGCCCCGGGGCAGCCCCAGCATTTT. Its translation is CSVRGAPGQPQHF.

The V gene is TRBV18, the J gene TRBJ1-5; 8 positions agree with TRBD1. Trimming at V came to 6 bases and at J to 3 bases, leaving 16 bases not matched to a gene. Germline values: CDR1 KGHSH, CDR2 LQKENI. The CDR3 runs 18 residues. The CDR3 here is CASSIRTGLPPFNQPQHF. For the CDR3, the DNA is TGTGCCAGCTCCATACGGACAGGGCTTCCCCCTTTCAATCAGCCCCAGCATTTT.

The chain joins TRBV6-1 to TRBJ1-5; 9 nucleotides agree with TRBD1. Per the germline V gene, CDR1 is MNHNS and CDR2 is SASEGT. The CDR3 runs 16 residues. J lost 0 bases, V lost 1 base, and 1 base had no gene match. The CDR3 sequence: CASSEGTGASNQPQHF. CDR3 nucleotides: TGTGCCAGCAGTGAAGGGACAGGGGCTAGCAATCAGCCCCAGCATTTT.

The chain combines TRBV6-4 with TRBJ2-1; TRBD1 agrees at 7 bases. The CDR3 is 14 amino acids. Trimming cost V 7 bases and J 6 bases; bases outside gene matches: 9. Germline assignment: CDR1 MRHNA and CDR2 SNTAGT. CDR3 amino acids: CASKQEQGINEQFF. CDR3 in DNA: TGTGCCAGCAAGCAGGAACAGGGGATCAATGAGCAGTTCTTC.

This chain joins TRBV30 and TRBJ2-7; possible D gene TRBD2, 5 bases. The CDR3 has 12 amino acids. V shed 2 bases and J shed 5 bases, with 10 bases lying between them. Germline assignment: CDR1 GTSNPN and CDR2 SVGIG (reference sequence). CDR3 in amino acids: CAWSMRRNEQYF. In nucleotides, the CDR3 is TGTGCCTGGAGTATGCGGAGGAACGAGCAGTACTTC.

The chain combines TRBV19 with TRBJ2-2, with D possibly TRBD1 on 6 matching bases. This CDR3 is built from 14 residues. CDR1 is LNHDA and CDR2 is SQIVND in the germline V gene (reference sequence). Trimming stripped 4 bases from V and 2 bases from J, with 8 bases between. The CDR3 protein is CASSRDTNTGELFF. The CDR3 DNA sequence: TGTGCCAGTAGTAGGGACACTAACACCGGGGAGCTGTTTTTT.

This rearrangement joins TRBV4-1 to TRBJ1-2, with 9 bases matching TRBD1. Germline V lookup: CDR1 MGHRA, CDR2 YSYEKL. CDR3 size: 14 residues. V was pared by 4 bases and J by 8 bases, with 8 bases of the junction left unmatched. CDR3 sequence reads: CASSRPTGGTGYTF. DNA for the CDR3: TGCGCCAGCAGCCGCCCGACAGGGGGAACGGGCTACACCTTC.

This clone occurred once. J is TRBJ2-3 and V is TRBV23-1, with 9 nucleotides matching TRBD1. TRBV23-1 belongs to the ORF category, with a function that is uncertain. CDR3 length: 15 amino acids. Trimming cost V 4 bases and J 7 bases; bases outside gene matches: 9. This CDR3 is CASSPGQGEENTQYF. The DNA for the CDR3 is TGCGCCAGCAGTCCGGGACAGGGTGAAGAGAATACGCAGTATTTT.

The V call is TRBV3-1 (or the pseudogene TRBV3-2), the J call TRBJ1-5; the match to TRBD1 covers 8 bases. CDR1 is LGHDT, CDR2 YNNKEL, per germline (reference sequence). V gave up 4 bases and J gave up 7 bases; unmatched junction bases: 6. The CDR3 is 14 amino acids. In nucleotides, the CDR3 is TGTGCCAGCAGCCTAACGGACAGGGCGCAGCCCCAGCATTTT. This encodes CASSLTDRAQPQHF.

V and J are TRBV19 and TRBJ2-7, with TRBD1 matching over 10 bases. With V trimmed by 3 bases and J by 2 bases, 16 bases remained unmatched. The CDR3 consists of 19 residues. Germline lookup yields CDR1 LNHDA and CDR2 SQIVND (reference sequence). The CDR3 is CASSIGPHRPGTGAYEQYF. Written as DNA, the CDR3 is TGTGCCAGTAGTATTGGTCCCCACCGACCCGGGACAGGGGCCTACGAGCAGTACTTC.

The CDR3 DNA is TGTGCCAGCTCAGACAGAACTAATGAAAAACTGTTTTTT. Translated: CASSDRTNEKLFF. This sequence joins TRBV18 and TRBJ1-4; TRBD1 might be the D (5 bases). Germline V gives CDR1 KGHSH, CDR2 LQKENI. The V end was cut by 5 bases, the J end by 1 base, with 5 bases between. The length of the CDR3 is 13 residues. Supplemented by reference TRBV18 and TRBJ1-4, the full variable domain reads NAGVMQNPRHLVRRRGQEARLRCSPMKGHSHVYWYRQLPEEGLKFMVYLQKENIIDESGMPKERFSAEFPKEGPSILRIQQVVRGDSAAYFCASSDRTNEKLFFGSGTQLSVL.

V usage is TRBV29-1 and J usage is TRBJ2-2; possibly TRBD2 for D (5 bases). This CDR3 contains 14 residues. Per germline, CDR1 SQVTM and CDR2 ANQGSEA. Trimming removed 7 bases from V and 0 bases from J, with 12 bases in between. The CDR3 region is CSGRGQANTGELFF. CDR3 nucleotides: TGCAGCGGCAGAGGGCAGGCGAACACCGGGGAGCTGTTTTTT.

J is TRBJ1-1 and V is TRBV12-3 or TRBV12-4; D is ambiguous. With 7 bases removed from V and 1 base from J, the gap between germline ends came to 4 bases. The CDR3 runs 11 residues. In nucleotides, the CDR3 is TGTGCCAGCATGCGGAACACTGAAGCTTTCTTT. Protein: CASMRNTEAFF.

This chain joins TRBV18 and TRBJ2-7; maybe TRBD1 (6 bases). Trimming took 1 base from V and 5 from J, leaving 9 bases between them. This CDR3 has 13 amino acids. Germline V gives CDR1 KGHSH, CDR2 LQKENI. CDR3: CASSPQTGNEQYF. CDR3 nucleotides: TGTGCCAGCTCACCACAAACAGGGAACGAGCAGTACTTC.

V is TRBV5-4 and J is TRBJ1-3; D is perhaps TRBD1 (6 bases). Germline CDR1 is SGHNT and CDR2 is YYREEE (reference sequence). Trimming removed 3 bases from V and 2 bases from J, with 18 bases in between. The CDR3 totals 17 residues. The CDR3 nucleotides are TGTGCCAGCAGCTCGCCGTCCGGGGGGCCGACTGGAAACACCATATATTTT. Protein sequence: CASSSPSGGPTGNTIYF. Variable domain in full (rest from reference TRBV5-4 and TRBJ1-3): ETGVTQSPTHLIKTRGQQVTLRCSSQSGHNTVSWYQQALGQGPQFIFQYYREEENGRGNFPPRFSGLQFPNYSSELNVNALELDDSALYLCASSSPSGGPTGNTIYFGEGSWLTVV.

The chain employs TRBV19 and TRBJ1-5, with unresolved D. This CDR3 spans 15 amino acids. V lost 5 bases and J 3 bases, leaving 14 bases between the germline ends. Germline V gives CDR1 LNHDA, CDR2 SQIVND (reference sequence). The CDR3 spells CASSSQAGANQPQHF. Here the CDR3 DNA reads TGTGCCAGTAGTTCCCAGGCAGGTGCCAATCAGCCCCAGCATTTT.

The V and J genes are TRBV3-1 (or the pseudogene TRBV3-2) and TRBJ2-2, with TRBD2 identical over 11 bases. Germline assignment: CDR1 LGHDT and CDR2 YNNKEL (reference sequence). V was pared by 3 bases and J by 7 bases, with 7 bases of the junction left unmatched. The CDR3 length is 16 residues. As DNA, the CDR3 is TGTGCCAGCAGCCACGGTAGCGGGGGGGTTAACGGGGAGCTGTTTTTT. Protein: CASSHGSGGVNGELFF.

The V and J genes are TRBV5-1 and TRBJ1-1; 12 nucleotides agree with TRBD1. Germline CDR1 and CDR2: SGHRS and YFSETQ. The CDR3 length is 13 residues. J was trimmed by 11 bases and V by 3 bases; bases with no gene match: 5. The CDR3 here is CASSSGTGGRAFF. For the CDR3, the DNA is TGCGCCAGCAGCTCCGGGACAGGGGGCCGTGCTTTCTTT. The entire variable domain, with the rest obtained from reference TRBV5-1 and TRBJ1-1, is as follows: KAGVTQTPRYLIKTRGQQVTLSCSPISGHRSVSWYQQTPGQGLQFLFEYFSETQRNKGNFPGRFSGRQFSNSRSEMNVSTLELGDSALYLCASSSGTGGRAFFGQGTRLTVV.

J is TRBJ2-2 and V is TRBV5-8; unclear D gene. V was trimmed by 2 bases and J by 4 bases, leaving 9 bases between them. The CDR3 contains 14 residues. Germline CDR1 is SGHTS and CDR2 is YDEGEE. CDR3 loop: CASSLWLATGELFF. CDR3 DNA: TGTGCCAGCAGCTTATGGTTAGCCACCGGGGAGCTGTTTTTT.

The V and J genes are TRBV5-1 and TRBJ2-3, with TRBD2 as a possible D gene (6 bases). Germline V gene lookup returns CDR1 SGHRS and CDR2 YFSETQ. Trimming left V 2 bases short and J 4 bases short, with 14 bases between. This CDR3 is built from 15 residues. The CDR3 protein is CASSFREALADTQYF. CDR3 DNA sequence: TGCGCCAGCAGCTTCAGGGAGGCTTTAGCAGATACGCAGTATTTT.

This clone was detected only a few times. This sequence joins TRBV5-4 and TRBJ1-1; D ambiguous. Trimming removed 3 bases at V and 1 base at J, with 16 bases between. The CDR3 runs to 16 residues. CDR1 SGHNT and CDR2 YYREEE come from the germline V gene (reference sequence). The CDR3 loop reads CASSSTSPMRNTEAFF. DNA for the CDR3: TGTGCCAGCAGCTCCACTTCACCCATGAGGAACACTGAAGCTTTCTTT.

There are a few counts of this clone. The chain carries TRBV27 and TRBJ1-1, with a tentative D call TRBD1 (5 bases). This CDR3 comprises 14 residues. V was pared by 6 bases and J by 1 base, with 12 bases between. CDR1 and CDR2 (germline): MNHEY, SMNVEV (reference sequence). CDR3: CASRRIGQNTEAFF. Here the CDR3 DNA reads TGTGCCAGCAGACGTATCGGACAGAACACTGAAGCTTTCTTT.

This chain links TRBV19 with TRBJ2-5; 8 nucleotides align to TRBD2. Germline CDR1 and CDR2: LNHDA and SQIVND (reference sequence). The CDR3 sequence is 16 residues long. The trim removed 7 bases at V and 2 bases at J, leaving 12 bases unmatched. The CDR3 reads CASTHSGTRGQETQYF. The DNA of the CDR3 is TGTGCCAGTACTCATTCCGGGACTAGAGGGCAAGAGACCCAGTACTTC.

V is TRBV4-1 and J is TRBJ2-1, with 9 bases that match TRBD1. The CDR3 consists of 17 residues. Trimming took 1 base from V and 7 from J; bases not matched to a gene: 11. The germline V gene has CDR1 MGHRA and CDR2 YSYEKL. CDR3 sequence reads: CASSQVPGTGLFNEQFF. The CDR3 DNA sequence: TGCGCCAGCAGCCAAGTACCCGGGACAGGGCTTTTTAATGAGCAGTTCTTC.

The chain combines TRBV7-2 with TRBJ1-4, with D unclear. The V end was cut by 0 bases, the J end by 6 bases, with 8 bases between. The CDR3 sequence is 14 residues long. In germline, CDR1 is SGHTA, CDR2 FQGNSA. CDR3: CASSLAYAYEKLFF. The CDR3 DNA reads TGTGCCAGCAGCTTAGCCTATGCGTATGAAAAACTGTTTTTT.